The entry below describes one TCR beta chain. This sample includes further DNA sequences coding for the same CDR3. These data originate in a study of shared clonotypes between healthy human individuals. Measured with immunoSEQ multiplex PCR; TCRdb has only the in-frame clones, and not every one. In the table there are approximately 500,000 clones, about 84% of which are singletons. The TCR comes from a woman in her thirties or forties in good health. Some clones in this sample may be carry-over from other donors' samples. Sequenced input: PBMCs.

The chain's CDR3 is CASSVDPYNEQFF. CDR3 DNA sequence: TGTGCCAGCAGCGTAGACCCTTACAATGAGCAGTTCTTC. This rearrangement joins TRBV9 to TRBJ2-1, with unresolved D. This CDR3 has 13 residues. Trimming took off 0 bases at V and 4 bases at J, with 5 bases between the two ends. Germline CDR1 reads SGDLS; CDR2 reads YYNGEE.